Listed below are T cell receptor beta chains from one sample, sequenced in a study of CD8 T cells in ankylosing spondylitis. TCRdb ran MiXCR on the 5' RACE reads and lists one entry per CDR3 protein. This sample yields some 130,000 distinct CDR3 sequences, of which 7% to 8% are seen a single time; 9.5% to 15% belongs to the top ten. Material for sequencing was blood, either unsorted or a sorted T cell fraction (not recorded which). The receptors stem from a female donor with ankylosing spondylitis or in good health (not recorded which). CDR3s include the opening cysteine and the closing phenylalanine or tryptophan. The order of the fields is clone size, D gene, J gene, V gene, CDR3 DNA, CDR3 protein. A D gene is named only where the DNA matches it firmly. Clone size is shown for a subset of rows, as once, few, many or a class of expanded clone.

clone size: many; D gene: NA; J gene: TRBJ2-5; V gene: TRBV7-6; CDR3 DNA: TGTGCCAGCAGCTTAGGTCTTGAGACCCAGTACTTC; CDR3 protein: CASSLGLETQYF
clone size: NA; D gene: NA; J gene: TRBJ2-5; V gene: TRBV20-1; CDR3 DNA: TGCAGTGCTAGAATTAGACAGCTAGAAGACACCCAGTACTTC; CDR3 protein: CSARIRQLEDTQYF
clone size: few; D gene: NA; J gene: TRBJ2-3; V gene: TRBV7-9; CDR3 DNA: TGTGCCAGCAGGCTACCTGGGGGCGCCGGGGCAGATACGCAGTATTTT; CDR3 protein: CASRLPGGAGADTQYF
clone size: many; D gene: NA; J gene: TRBJ1-2; V gene: TRBV27; CDR3 DNA: TGTGCCAGCAGCCGTGACAGGAACTATGGCTACACCTTC; CDR3 protein: CASSRDRNYGYTF
clone size: many; D gene: NA; J gene: TRBJ2-1; V gene: TRBV20-1; CDR3 DNA: TGCAGTGCTGATGGGGTCCATGAGCAGTTCTTC; CDR3 protein: CSADGVHEQFF
clone size: many; D gene: TRBD1; J gene: TRBJ1-1; V gene: TRBV5-1; CDR3 DNA: TGCGCCAGCAGCCAGGGGACAGGGACTACATTCCGCATGAACACTGAAGCTTTCTTT; CDR3 protein: CASSQGTGTTFRMNTEAFF
clone size: many; D gene: NA; J gene: TRBJ1-3; V gene: TRBV5-1; CDR3 DNA: TGCGCCAGCAGCTTGGCGCCTCAGAGCTCTGGAAACACCATATATTTT; CDR3 protein: CASSLAPQSSGNTIYF
clone size: many; D gene: TRBD1; J gene: TRBJ1-2; V gene: TRBV9; CDR3 DNA: TGTGCCAGCAACAGACAGGGGGGATACGGCTACACCTTC; CDR3 protein: CASNRQGGYGYTF
clone size: many; D gene: TRBD1; J gene: TRBJ1-2; V gene: TRBV6-1; CDR3 DNA: TGTGCCAGCAGTGGACTAGGGACAGCAAACTATGGCTACACCTTC; CDR3 protein: CASSGLGTANYGYTF
clone size: many; D gene: NA; J gene: TRBJ2-7; V gene: TRBV9; CDR3 DNA: TGTGCCAGCTCGAAGGACCCCCTGAGCTCCTACGAGCAGTACTTC; CDR3 protein: CASSKDPLSSYEQYF
clone size: many; D gene: TRBD1; J gene: TRBJ2-7; V gene: TRBV12-3/TRBV12-4; CDR3 DNA: TGTGCCAGCAGTTATGGGACAGGGAGGGAGCAGTACTTC; CDR3 protein: CASSYGTGREQYF
clone size: NA; D gene: NA; J gene: TRBJ1-1; V gene: TRBV5-1; CDR3 DNA: TGCGCCAGCAGCCCAGGGACCCAGCGAACTGAAGCTTTCTTT; CDR3 protein: CASSPGTQRTEAFF
clone size: NA; D gene: TRBD1; J gene: TRBJ1-1; V gene: TRBV5-1; CDR3 DNA: TGCGCCAGCACCCTCTCGACAGGGAGCGTGGGCACTGAAGCTTTCTTT; CDR3 protein: CASTLSTGSVGTEAFF
clone size: many; D gene: NA; J gene: TRBJ2-2; V gene: TRBV5-1; CDR3 DNA: TGCGCCAGCAGCTTGGCCGCCGGGCCCAGGGAGGGGGAGCTGTTTTTT; CDR3 protein: CASSLAAGPREGELFF
clone size: many; D gene: TRBD2; J gene: TRBJ2-5; V gene: TRBV7-8; CDR3 DNA: TGTGCCAGCAGCCCCCTAGGCGGGGGAGAGACCCAGTACTTC; CDR3 protein: CASSPLGGGETQYF
clone size: many; D gene: NA; J gene: TRBJ2-5; V gene: TRBV5-5; CDR3 DNA: TGTGCCAGCAGTCCCCAGGGACCGGCTGAGACCCAGTACTTC; CDR3 protein: CASSPQGPAETQYF
clone size: few; D gene: TRBD1; J gene: TRBJ2-7; V gene: TRBV9; CDR3 DNA: TGTGCCAGCAGCGTAGAGGCTTGGACAGGTACCCACGAGCAGTACTTC; CDR3 protein: CASSVEAWTGTHEQYF
clone size: many; D gene: NA; J gene: TRBJ2-3; V gene: TRBV28; CDR3 DNA: TGTGCCAGCAGTTTACCCGTGGGGGATCGCACAGATACGCAGTATTTT; CDR3 protein: CASSLPVGDRTDTQYF
clone size: few; D gene: TRBD1; J gene: TRBJ1-3; V gene: TRBV20-1; CDR3 DNA: TGCAGTGCATCGACAGGGGCGGGTAACACCATATATTTT; CDR3 protein: CSASTGAGNTIYF
clone size: many; D gene: TRBD1; J gene: TRBJ2-7; V gene: TRBV4-2; CDR3 DNA: TGTGCCAGCAGCCCCCAAGGGCAGGGGGTTACTGAGCAGTACTTC; CDR3 protein: CASSPQGQGVTEQYF
clone size: many; D gene: NA; J gene: TRBJ2-2; V gene: TRBV7-3; CDR3 DNA: TGTGCCAGCAGCTTAATTCAGGGCGGGGAGCTGTTTTTT; CDR3 protein: CASSLIQGGELFF
clone size: many; D gene: TRBD1; J gene: TRBJ1-6; V gene: TRBV25-1; CDR3 DNA: TGTGCCAGCAGTTGGTCCCCGAGACAGGGGACAAGGACCTATAATTCACCCCTCCACTTT; CDR3 protein: CASSWSPRQGTRTYNSPLHF
clone size: many; D gene: NA; J gene: TRBJ2-7; V gene: TRBV4-2; CDR3 DNA: TGTGCCAGCAGCCAAGATCCCGGCTCCTACGAGCAGTACTTC; CDR3 protein: CASSQDPGSYEQYF
clone size: NA; D gene: TRBD2; J gene: TRBJ2-1; V gene: TRBV7-6; CDR3 DNA: TGTGCCAGCAGCCGTCTAGCGGGGTTATACAATGAGCAGTTCTTC; CDR3 protein: CASSRLAGLYNEQFF
clone size: few; D gene: TRBD1; J gene: TRBJ1-2; V gene: TRBV6-1; CDR3 DNA: TGTGCCAGCAGTCGACCTAGGGGGGGGACAGGGCACTACACCTTC; CDR3 protein: CASSRPRGGTGHYTF
clone size: many; D gene: NA; J gene: TRBJ1-2; V gene: TRBV28; CDR3 DNA: TGTGCCAGCACCCTTGGCCCCACGACTCATGGCTACACCTTC; CDR3 protein: CASTLGPTTHGYTF
clone size: many; D gene: NA; J gene: TRBJ1-1; V gene: TRBV12-3/TRBV12-4; CDR3 DNA: TGTGCCAGCAGTTTCCGGGGGCTGAACACTGAAGCTTTCTTT; CDR3 protein: CASSFRGLNTEAFF
clone size: many; D gene: NA; J gene: TRBJ1-6; V gene: TRBV20-1; CDR3 DNA: TGCAGTGCTAGAGTTAGGGGCCAAACAAATTCACCCCTCCACTTT; CDR3 protein: CSARVRGQTNSPLHF
clone size: many; D gene: TRBD1; J gene: TRBJ1-1; V gene: TRBV4-1; CDR3 DNA: TGCGCCAGCAGCCAGAGGGGGACAGCCCAGAACACTGAAGCTTTCTTT; CDR3 protein: CASSQRGTAQNTEAFF
clone size: few; D gene: NA; J gene: TRBJ2-1; V gene: TRBV7-2; CDR3 DNA: TGTGCCAGCAGCTTAGTACCGGTTGAGCAGTTCTTC; CDR3 protein: CASSLVPVEQFF
clone size: few; D gene: NA; J gene: TRBJ2-3; V gene: TRBV19; CDR3 DNA: TGTGCCAGGCTGACAGCTTCTAGCACAGATACGCAGTATTTT; CDR3 protein: CARLTASSTDTQYF
clone size: many; D gene: TRBD1; J gene: TRBJ1-1; V gene: TRBV20-1; CDR3 DNA: TGCAGTGCTATTCAGGGGGCGGACACTGAAGCTTTCTTT; CDR3 protein: CSAIQGADTEAFF
clone size: many; D gene: TRBD1; J gene: TRBJ2-7; V gene: TRBV12-3/TRBV12-4; CDR3 DNA: TGTGCCAGCAGTTTTGCCAGGGGGTTCGAGCAGTACTTC; CDR3 protein: CASSFARGFEQYF
clone size: many; D gene: TRBD1; J gene: TRBJ2-2; V gene: TRBV7-3; CDR3 DNA: TGTGCCAGCAGCGCCCGACAGGGGTCCACCGGGGAGCTGTTTTTT; CDR3 protein: CASSARQGSTGELFF
clone size: many; D gene: NA; J gene: TRBJ2-5; V gene: TRBV29-1; CDR3 DNA: TGCAGCGTTGACGGGGCCCTGGGTGAGACCCAGTACTTC; CDR3 protein: CSVDGALGETQYF
clone size: many; D gene: TRBD2; J gene: TRBJ2-3; V gene: TRBV30; CDR3 DNA: TGTGCCTGGAGTTACCTAGCGGGGGGGACAGATACGCAGTATTTT; CDR3 protein: CAWSYLAGGTDTQYF
clone size: many; D gene: NA; J gene: TRBJ1-1; V gene: TRBV19; CDR3 DNA: TGTGCCAGTATGGAGGGGCCCTCTAACACTGAAGCTTTCTTT; CDR3 protein: CASMEGPSNTEAFF
clone size: many; D gene: NA; J gene: TRBJ1-1; V gene: TRBV2; CDR3 DNA: TGTGCCAGCAGTGAAGAGACCAGTAAAGCTTTCTTT; CDR3 protein: CASSEETSKAFF
clone size: few; D gene: NA; J gene: TRBJ2-7; V gene: TRBV7-9; CDR3 DNA: TGTGCCAGCAGCCACCAGGGGTTAGAGCAGTACTTC; CDR3 protein: CASSHQGLEQYF
clone size: many; D gene: NA; J gene: TRBJ1-6; V gene: TRBV27; CDR3 DNA: TGTGCCAGCAGTTTCAAGATTAATTCACCCCTCCACTTT; CDR3 protein: CASSFKINSPLHF
clone size: NA; D gene: TRBD1; J gene: TRBJ2-7; V gene: TRBV20-1; CDR3 DNA: TGCAGTGCTAGAGGTATTTCTTCGGGACAGACCCTGGGGGAGCAGTACTTC; CDR3 protein: CSARGISSGQTLGEQYF